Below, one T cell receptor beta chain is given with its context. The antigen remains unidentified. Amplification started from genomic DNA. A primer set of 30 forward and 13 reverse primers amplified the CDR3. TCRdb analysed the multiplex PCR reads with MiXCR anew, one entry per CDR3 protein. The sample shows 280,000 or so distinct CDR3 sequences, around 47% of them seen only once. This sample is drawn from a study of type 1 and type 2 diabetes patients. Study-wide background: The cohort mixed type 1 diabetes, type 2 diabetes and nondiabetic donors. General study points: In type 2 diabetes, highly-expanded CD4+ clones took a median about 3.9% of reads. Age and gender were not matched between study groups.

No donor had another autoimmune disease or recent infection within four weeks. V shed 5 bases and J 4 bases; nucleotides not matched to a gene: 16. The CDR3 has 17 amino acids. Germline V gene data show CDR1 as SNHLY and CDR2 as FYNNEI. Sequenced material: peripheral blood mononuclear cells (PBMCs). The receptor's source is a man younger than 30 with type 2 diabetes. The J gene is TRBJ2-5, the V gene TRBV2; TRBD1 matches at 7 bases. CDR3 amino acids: CASSLAPGTVLGETQYF. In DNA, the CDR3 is TGTGCCAGCAGTTTAGCGCCCGGGACAGTTTTGGGAGAGACCCAGTACTTC.